This T cell receptor beta chain emerged from a study of T-cell reconstitution after alpha-beta-depleted transplantation in children. Whole-study findings and limits: At one year after transplant, newly produced T cells mostly accounted for T-cell counts and diversity. Several hundred expanded graft clones reportedly were the source of alpha-beta T cells about two months after transplant. There were some patients whose high TCRbeta diversity at day 60 came from surviving recipient T cells and thymic progenitors.

The TCRbeta library incorporated unique molecular identifiers. MiXCR, run by TCRdb on the PCR reads, gives a single entry per CDR3 protein. The table includes 600,000 to 700,000 distinct CDR3 sequences, about an eighth detected once. J was trimmed by 9 bases and V by 1 base; bases with no gene match: 10. The CDR3 contains 14 residues. Germline assignment: CDR1 DFQATT and CDR2 SNEGSKA (reference sequence). This clonotype showed up many times. Antigen unknown. The clonotype was recovered from a girl aged 2 to 10 with congenital amegakaryocytic thrombocytopenia, due to receive a stem cell transplant. The chain joins TRBV20-1 to TRBJ2-7, with 9 bases matching TRBD2. This specimen consisted of PBMCs, obtained before TCRalphabeta/CD19-depleted stem cell transplant. DNA of the CDR3: TGCAGTGCTAGAGGACTAGCGGAACCATCCGGGCAGTACTTC. Encoded protein: CSARGLAEPSGQYF.